These 8 T cell receptor beta chains were sequenced from one sample in a study of T-cell memory formation after mild COVID-19. One entry per CDR3 protein, called by TCRdb with MiXCR from the 5' RACE reads. The sample holds approximately 450,000 distinct CDR3 sequences; roughly 18% are singletons and the top ten take around 12%. The sequenced sample consisted of PBMCs or a T cell subset sorted from them (not recorded which). These receptor sequences come from an adult woman who had mild COVID-19 (a few samples of this study predate the infection). Cell type and time point are not known.

This clonotype was counted between two and nine times. This chain uses TRBV29-1 with TRBJ2-5; no firm D call. CDR1 is SQVTM, CDR2 ANQGSEA, per germline. This CDR3 has 15 residues. The V gene lost 0 bases and the J gene lost 5 bases, with 16 bases spanning the gap. The DNA of the CDR3 is TGCAGCGTTGAAGAGGGCGGCAACCGGCGGGAGACCCAGTACTTC. This encodes CSVEEGGNRRETQYF.

This clonotype was seen a few times. CDR3 DNA: TGTGCCAGCAGCTCAACCGGGACAGCTTGGGACAATGAGCAGTTCTTC. Residues: CASSSTGTAWDNEQFF. This chain connects TRBV13 to TRBJ2-1, with 7 bases fitting TRBD1. The V gene's germline CDR1 is PRHDT and CDR2 FYEKMQ (reference sequence). V was clipped by 4 bases and J by 5 bases; unmatched bases: 11. The CDR3 loop spans 16 amino acids.

The V call is TRBV24-1, the J call TRBJ2-1; 14 nucleotides agree with TRBD2. The germline CDR1 and CDR2 sequences are KGHDR and SFDVKD. This CDR3 comprises 17 residues. With V trimmed by 9 bases and J by 4 bases, 10 bases remained unmatched. CDR3 nucleotide sequence: TGTGCCACCGTTTGTGGGACTAGCGGGAGTTATTACAATGAGCAGTTCTTC. This codes for CATVCGTSGSYYNEQFF.

This clonotype appeared a few times. V usage is TRBV27 and J usage is TRBJ1-5, with D tentatively TRBD1 (6 bases). V was cut by 8 bases and J by 3 bases, with 14 bases left in between. Per germline, CDR1 MNHEY and CDR2 SMNVEV (reference sequence). The CDR3 runs 14 residues. The CDR3 here is CASGAWGANQPQHF. CDR3 nucleotide sequence: TGTGCCAGCGGGGCCTGGGGGGCCAATCAGCCCCAGCATTTT.

V and J are TRBV20-1 and TRBJ2-7; D not certain. This CDR3 is built from 15 residues. Trimming left V 0 bases short and J 3 bases short, with 15 bases between. The germline V gene has CDR1 DFQATT and CDR2 SNEGSKA (reference sequence). The CDR3 is CSARDVGSPVYEQYF. DNA for the CDR3: TGCAGTGCTAGAGACGTTGGCTCCCCAGTCTACGAGCAGTACTTC.

The chain recombines TRBV7-6 with TRBJ2-2; D ambiguous. Trimming stripped 5 bases from V and 6 bases from J, with 19 bases between. CDR1 is SGHVS, CDR2 FNYEAQ, per germline. The CDR3 is 16 residues long. CDR3 amino acids: CASSDGSQATAGELFF. The CDR3 DNA reads TGTGCCAGCAGCGACGGATCCCAGGCCACCGCCGGGGAGCTGTTTTTT.

The gene calls are TRBV5-1 and TRBJ1-3; tentatively, D is TRBD1 (5 bases). CDR1 is SGHRS and CDR2 is YFSETQ in the germline V gene. The CDR3 totals 15 residues. With 5 bases removed from V and 3 bases from J, the gap between germline ends came to 15 bases. CDR3 amino acids: CASRRGESIGNTIYF. In nucleotides, the CDR3 is TGCGCCAGCAGACGGGGGGAATCGATTGGAAACACCATATATTTT. Drawing the rest from reference TRBV5-1 and TRBJ1-3, the complete variable domain is KAGVTQTPRYLIKTRGQQVTLSCSPISGHRSVSWYQQTPGQGLQFLFEYFSETQRNKGNFPGRFSGRQFSNSRSEMNVSTLELGDSALYLCASRRGESIGNTIYFGEGSWLTVV.

This clonotype appeared many times. The V gene is TRBV7-9, the J gene TRBJ2-1; 8 bases agree with TRBD2. Unmatched junction bases numbered 13, after V lost 6 bases and J lost 6 bases. The CDR3 totals 16 residues. Germline lookup yields CDR1 SEHNR and CDR2 FQNEAQ (reference sequence). The DNA for the CDR3 is TGTGCCAGCAGATCCCCCGGGCGGGAGGCCGGCAATGAGCAGTTCTTC. This translates into CASRSPGREAGNEQFF.